This T cell receptor beta chain derives from a study of T cells after yellow fever vaccination. This clonotype was picked up a small number of times. The V segment lost 5 bases and the J segment 7 bases; nucleotides outside the gene matches: 10. Germline CDR1 reads SGHAT; CDR2 reads FQNNGV. The CDR3 totals 17 residues. TCRdb reanalysed the 5' RACE reads using MiXCR and keeps one entry per CDR3 protein. The table lists a few hundred thousand distinct CDR3 sequences, about a sixth of them singletons. This chain joins TRBV11-2 and TRBJ2-1, with 14 bases identical to TRBD2. This specimen consisted of PBMCs, obtained around 5 days after the first yellow fever vaccination. The sequence was collected from a young man who received the YFV17D yellow fever vaccine. Here the CDR3 reads CASSGGLAGVSWNEQFF. The CDR3 bases are TGTGCCAGCAGCGGGGGACTAGCGGGGGTTTCGTGGAATGAGCAGTTCTTC.